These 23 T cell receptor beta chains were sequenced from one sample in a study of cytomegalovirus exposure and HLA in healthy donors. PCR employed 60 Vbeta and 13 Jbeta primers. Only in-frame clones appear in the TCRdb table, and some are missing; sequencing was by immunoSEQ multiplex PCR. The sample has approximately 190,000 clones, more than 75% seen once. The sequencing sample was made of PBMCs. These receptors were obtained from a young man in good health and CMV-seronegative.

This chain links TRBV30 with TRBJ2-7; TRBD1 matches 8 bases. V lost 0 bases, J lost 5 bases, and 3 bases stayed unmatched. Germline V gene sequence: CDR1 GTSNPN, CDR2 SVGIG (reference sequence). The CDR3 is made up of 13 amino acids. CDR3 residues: CAWSVQGVDEQYF. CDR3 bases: TGTGCCTGGAGTGTACAGGGGGTCGACGAGCAGTACTTC.

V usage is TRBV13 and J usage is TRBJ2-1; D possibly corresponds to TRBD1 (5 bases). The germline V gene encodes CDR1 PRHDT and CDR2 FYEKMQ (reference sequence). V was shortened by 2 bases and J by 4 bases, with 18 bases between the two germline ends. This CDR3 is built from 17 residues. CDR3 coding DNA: TGTGCCAGCAGCTTATCCAGGGCGGACGCAAGTTACAATGAGCAGTTCTTC. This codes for CASSLSRADASYNEQFF.

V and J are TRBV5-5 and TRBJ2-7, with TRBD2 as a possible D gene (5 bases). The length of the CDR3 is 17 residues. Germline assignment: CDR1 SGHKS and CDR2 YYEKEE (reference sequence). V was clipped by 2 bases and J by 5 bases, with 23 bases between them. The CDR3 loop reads CASSFPQTYGIENEQYF. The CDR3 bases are TGTGCCAGCAGCTTTCCCCAAACCTACGGGATCGAGAACGAGCAGTACTTC.

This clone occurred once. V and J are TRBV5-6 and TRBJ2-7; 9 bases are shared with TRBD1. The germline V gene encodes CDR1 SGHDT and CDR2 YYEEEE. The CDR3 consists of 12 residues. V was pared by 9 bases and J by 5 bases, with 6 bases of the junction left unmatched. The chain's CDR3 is CATRGQGNEQYF. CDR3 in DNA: TGTGCCACCCGGGGACAGGGCAACGAGCAGTACTTC.

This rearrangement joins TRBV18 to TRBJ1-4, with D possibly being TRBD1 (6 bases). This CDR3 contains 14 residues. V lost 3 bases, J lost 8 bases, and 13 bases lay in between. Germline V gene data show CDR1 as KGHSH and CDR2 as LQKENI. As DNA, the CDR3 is TGTGCCAGCTCACCGTCACAGGGTCGGGAAAAACTGTTTTTT. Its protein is CASSPSQGREKLFF.

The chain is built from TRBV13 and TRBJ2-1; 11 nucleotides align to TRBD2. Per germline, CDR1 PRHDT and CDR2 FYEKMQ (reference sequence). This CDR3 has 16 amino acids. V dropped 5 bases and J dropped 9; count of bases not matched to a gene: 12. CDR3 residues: CASSPYIAGGSGEQFF. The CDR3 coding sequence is TGTGCCAGCAGCCCTTACATAGCGGGAGGGTCGGGTGAGCAGTTCTTC.

The CDR3 reads CASPRGELNTGELFF. The DNA for the CDR3 is TGTGCCAGCCCCCGGGGGGAGCTGAACACCGGGGAGCTGTTTTTT. V is TRBV7-9 and J is TRBJ2-2; the match to TRBD2 covers 7 bases. Germline V gene lookup returns CDR1 SEHNR and CDR2 FQNEAQ (reference sequence). The junction had 7 bases not matched to a gene; V was cut back by 8 bases and J by 1 base. The CDR3 consists of 15 residues.

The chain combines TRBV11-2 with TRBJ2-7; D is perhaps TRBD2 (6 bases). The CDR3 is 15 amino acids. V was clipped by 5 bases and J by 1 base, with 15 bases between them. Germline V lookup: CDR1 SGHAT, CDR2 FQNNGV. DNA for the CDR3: TGTGCCAGCAGCCCCGCGGGACCAGGGTCCTACGAGCAGTACTTC. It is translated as CASSPAGPGSYEQYF.

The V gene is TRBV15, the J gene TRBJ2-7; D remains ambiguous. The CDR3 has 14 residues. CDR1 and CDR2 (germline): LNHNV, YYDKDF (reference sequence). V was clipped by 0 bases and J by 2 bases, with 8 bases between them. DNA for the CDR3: TGTGCCACCAGCAGAGATGGGCTTACCTACGAGCAGTACTTC. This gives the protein CATSRDGLTYEQYF.

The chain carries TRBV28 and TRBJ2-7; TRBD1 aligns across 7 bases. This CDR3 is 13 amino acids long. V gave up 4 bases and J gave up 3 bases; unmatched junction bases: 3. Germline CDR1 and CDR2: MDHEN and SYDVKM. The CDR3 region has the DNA TGTGCCAGCAGTTCCAGACAGGGCTACGAGCAGTACTTC. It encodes CASSSRQGYEQYF.

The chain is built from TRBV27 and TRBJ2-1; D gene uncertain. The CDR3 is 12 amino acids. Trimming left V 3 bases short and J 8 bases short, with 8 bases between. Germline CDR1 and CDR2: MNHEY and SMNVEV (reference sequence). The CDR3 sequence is CASSFSRDEQFF. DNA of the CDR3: TGTGCCAGCAGTTTCTCTCGCGATGAGCAGTTCTTC.

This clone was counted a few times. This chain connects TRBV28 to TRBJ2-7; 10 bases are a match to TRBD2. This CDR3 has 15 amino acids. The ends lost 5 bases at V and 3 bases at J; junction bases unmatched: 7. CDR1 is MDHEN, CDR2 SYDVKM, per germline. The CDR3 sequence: CASSPSGRESYEQYF. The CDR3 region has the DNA TGTGCCAGCAGTCCCAGCGGGAGGGAAAGCTACGAGCAGTACTTC.

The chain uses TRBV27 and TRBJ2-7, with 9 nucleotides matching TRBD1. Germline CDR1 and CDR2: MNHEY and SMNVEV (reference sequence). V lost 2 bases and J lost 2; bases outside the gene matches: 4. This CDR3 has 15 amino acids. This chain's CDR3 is CASSLGTGQTYEQYF. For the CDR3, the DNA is TGTGCCAGCAGTTTAGGGACAGGGCAGACCTACGAGCAGTACTTC.

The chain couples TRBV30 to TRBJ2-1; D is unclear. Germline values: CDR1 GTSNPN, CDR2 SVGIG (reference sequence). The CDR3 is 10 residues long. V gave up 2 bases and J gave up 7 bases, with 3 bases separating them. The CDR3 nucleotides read TGTGCCTGGAGTCGTAATGAGCAGTTCTTC. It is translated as CAWSRNEQFF.

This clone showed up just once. The CDR3 DNA is TGTGCCAGCAGTTTATGGCACCTGGAGACCCAGTACTTC. This encodes CASSLWHLETQYF. The V and J genes are TRBV27 and TRBJ2-5; unclear D gene. The CDR3 has 13 residues. V was shortened by 1 base and J by 5 bases, with 8 bases between the two germline ends. Germline V gene lookup returns CDR1 MNHEY and CDR2 SMNVEV (reference sequence).

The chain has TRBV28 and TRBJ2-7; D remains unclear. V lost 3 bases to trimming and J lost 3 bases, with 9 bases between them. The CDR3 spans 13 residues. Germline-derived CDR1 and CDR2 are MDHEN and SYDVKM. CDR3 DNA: TGTGCCAGCAGTTTGCAATCAGACTACGAGCAGTACTTC. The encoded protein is CASSLQSDYEQYF.

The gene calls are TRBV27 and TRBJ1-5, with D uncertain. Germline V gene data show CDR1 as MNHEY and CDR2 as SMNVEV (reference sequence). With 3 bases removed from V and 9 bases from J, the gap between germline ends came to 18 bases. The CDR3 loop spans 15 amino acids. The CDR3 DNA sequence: TGTGCCAGCAGTTTCCGGTCGGGTGGATCGGGGCCCCAGCATTTT. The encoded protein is CASSFRSGGSGPQHF.

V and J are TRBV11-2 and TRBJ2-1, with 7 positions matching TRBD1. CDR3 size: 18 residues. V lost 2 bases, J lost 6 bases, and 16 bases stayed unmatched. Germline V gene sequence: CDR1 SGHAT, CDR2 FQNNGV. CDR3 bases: TGTGCCAGCAGCTTATCGTTTTCCTGGGACAGAGGAACCAATGAGCAGTTCTTC. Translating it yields CASSLSFSWDRGTNEQFF.

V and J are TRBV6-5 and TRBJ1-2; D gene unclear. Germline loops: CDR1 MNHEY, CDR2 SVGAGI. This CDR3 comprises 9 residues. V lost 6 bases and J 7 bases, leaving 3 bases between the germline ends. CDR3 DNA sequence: TGTGCCAGCAGCGGTGGCTACACCTTC. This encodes CASSGGYTF.

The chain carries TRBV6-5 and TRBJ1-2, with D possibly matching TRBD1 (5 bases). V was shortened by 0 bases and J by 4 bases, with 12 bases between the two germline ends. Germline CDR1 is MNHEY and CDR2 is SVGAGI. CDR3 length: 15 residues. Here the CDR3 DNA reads TGTGCCAGCAGTTACTCGACGGGGGAAACCTATGGCTACACCTTC. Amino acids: CASSYSTGETYGYTF.

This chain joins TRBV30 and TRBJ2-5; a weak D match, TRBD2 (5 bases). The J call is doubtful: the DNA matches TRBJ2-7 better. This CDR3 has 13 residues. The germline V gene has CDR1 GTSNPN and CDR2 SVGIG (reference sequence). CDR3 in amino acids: CAWRTPGDYEQYF. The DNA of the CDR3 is TGTGCCTGGAGGACCCCCGGGGACTACGAGCAGTACTTC.

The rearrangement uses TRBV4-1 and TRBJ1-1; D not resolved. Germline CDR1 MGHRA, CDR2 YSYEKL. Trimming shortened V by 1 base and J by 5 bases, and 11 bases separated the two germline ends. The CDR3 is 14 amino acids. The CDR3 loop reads CASSQVGGGTEAFF. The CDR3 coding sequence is TGCGCCAGCAGCCAAGTGGGAGGTGGTACTGAAGCTTTCTTT.

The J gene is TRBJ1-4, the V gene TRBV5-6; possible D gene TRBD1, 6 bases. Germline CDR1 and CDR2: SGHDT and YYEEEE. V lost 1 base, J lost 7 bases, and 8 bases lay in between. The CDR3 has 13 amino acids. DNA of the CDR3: TGTGCCAGCAGCTTGAGGGGGGGTGAAAAACTGTTTTTT. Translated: CASSLRGGEKLFF.